This record concerns one TCR beta chain sequence. The sample comes from a study of T cell changes during pregnancy in multiple sclerosis. Sequencing used immunoSEQ multiplex PCR; TCRdb keeps in-frame clones, though not all of them. Found here are 90,000 to 100,000 clones, 92% of them singletons; the top ten hold about 1.6%. Trimming pared 0 bases from V and 3 bases from J, leaving 15 bases between. The CDR3 is 16 amino acids. Germline values: CDR1 MNHNS, CDR2 SASEGT. This TCR was recovered from a female donor with multiple sclerosis, enrolled in a pregnancy study. The sample in question was peripheral blood, obtained in the first trimester of pregnancy. The chain is built from TRBV6-1 and TRBJ2-7; D ambiguous. The CDR3 loop is CASSEAWPDPFYEQYF. The CDR3 DNA sequence: TGTGCCAGCAGTGAAGCGTGGCCAGATCCTTTCTACGAGCAGTACTTC.